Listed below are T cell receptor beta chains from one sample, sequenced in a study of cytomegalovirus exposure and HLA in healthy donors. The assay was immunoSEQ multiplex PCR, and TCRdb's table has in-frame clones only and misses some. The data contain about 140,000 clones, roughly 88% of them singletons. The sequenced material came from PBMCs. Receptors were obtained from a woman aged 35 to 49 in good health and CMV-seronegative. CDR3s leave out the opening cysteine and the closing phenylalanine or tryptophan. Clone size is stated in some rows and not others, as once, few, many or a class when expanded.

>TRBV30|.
AWSATWGPLVTEAF
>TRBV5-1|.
ASSLEPGLGTDTQY
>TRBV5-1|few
ASSSQGPSNEQF
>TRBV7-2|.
ASSPRLAGADTQY
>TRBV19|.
ASMPRERENEQY
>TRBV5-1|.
ASSLVPDGIETQY
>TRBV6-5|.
ASSLGLAYEQY
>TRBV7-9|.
ASSLAGVIGGAFSYEQY
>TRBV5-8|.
ASSSGSSRGTAQH
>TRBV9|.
ASSVSAGPSTGLGELF
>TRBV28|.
ASTLLGAAYGYT
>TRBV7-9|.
SSSNRGQFQETQY
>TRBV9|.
ASSVGTVGGLNTEAF
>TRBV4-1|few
ASSQASGNYGYT
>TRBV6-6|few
ASSTGGLGTEAF
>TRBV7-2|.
ASSLDGGVARYEQY
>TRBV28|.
ASSFGGSADTQY
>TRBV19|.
ASLGGAAEQY
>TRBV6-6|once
ASSYSGQGAPYEQY
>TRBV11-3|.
ASSPPGLTYEQY
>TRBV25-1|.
ASSVAGDTQY
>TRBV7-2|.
ASSLAASSGNTIY
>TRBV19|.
ASSIGYRQGLRYSYEQY
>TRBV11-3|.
ANQQGQSDTIY
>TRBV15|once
ALDKTYEQY
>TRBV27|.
ASSFGRSYEQY
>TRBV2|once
ASTTNSGNTIY
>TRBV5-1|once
ASSLTSGPDTQY
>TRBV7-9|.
ASSGGLFSTGELF
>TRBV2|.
ASSETDTQY
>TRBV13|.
ASSSRRSLNTEAF
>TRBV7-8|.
ASSLWRISTDTQY
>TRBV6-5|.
ASNLQVQPQH
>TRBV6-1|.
ASSGQLDNEQF
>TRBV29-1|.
SVGTSGETQY
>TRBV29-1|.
SLRRGGSTDTQY
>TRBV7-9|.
ASSLLAGVSNEQF
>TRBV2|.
ASREGTSGSYEQY
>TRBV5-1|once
ASSWLAGAGEQF
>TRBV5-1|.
ASSSVGSSGNTIY
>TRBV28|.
ASSLGGTSRDTQY
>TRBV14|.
ASSQGGGDTQY
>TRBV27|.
ASSFTGGREKLF
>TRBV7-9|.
ASSLGRATLRPNEQF
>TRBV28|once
ASTTPGQGWTEAF
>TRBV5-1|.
ASSLAGQGSVGEQF
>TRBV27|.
ASISFGQGGKAF
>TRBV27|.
ASRAHRGNSYEQY
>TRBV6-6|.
ASSRLGAGGPDTQY
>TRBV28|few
ASSFRVGNPSTYEQY
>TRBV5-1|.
ASSLAPLGRGATDTQY
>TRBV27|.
ASSSQREGTDTQY
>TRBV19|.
ASSPGQGPRRSQPQH